This T cell receptor beta chain was sequenced for a study of CD8+ T cells in alopecia areata. Losses at the gene ends were 9 bases for V and 3 bases for J; bases not matched to a gene: 6. The CDR3 runs 14 residues. The germline V gene encodes CDR1 MNHEY and CDR2 SMNVEV (reference sequence). This clone was found a few times. It was cDNA, reverse transcribed from extracted RNA, that served as the sequencing template. Data came from immunoSEQ multiplex PCR; TCRdb stores just in-frame clones and leaves some out. The table has 120,000 or so clones, about 54% seen once. Treatment defined: oral pan-JAK inhibitor, 5-10 mg twice daily.

The rearrangement links TRBV27 to TRBJ1-5; TRBD1 aligns across 9 bases. The TCR comes from a human donor with alopecia areata. Specimen: CD8+ T cells sorted from blood, collected at week 4, from a patient treated with tofacitinib. DNA for the CDR3: TGTGCCAGTGCCACAGGGGGCTTCAATCAGCCCCAGCATTTT. Its translation: CASATGGFNQPQHF.